This T cell receptor beta chain was captured in a study of T cell repertoires in cytomegalovirus infection. Study-level background: Indications of both CMV infection and matching HLA type were provided by public TCR beta signatures.

TCRdb re-called the reads through MiXCR, storing one row per CDR3 protein. Altogether 25,000 to 35,000 distinct CDR3 sequences are present, about 20% being singletons, with the ten largest covering 80% to 90%. On this clonotype: The antigen is unknown.

The CDR3 has 14 amino acids. Germline CDR1 and CDR2: SGDLS and YYNGEE. Trimming left V 4 bases short and J 1 base short, with 11 bases between. The material was CD8+ T cells from cultured PBMCs, obtained from culture after CMV antigen stimulation. The receptor was isolated from a human donor in good health (CMV status not recorded). Some clones in this sample may be carry-over from other donors' samples. V gene TRBV9 combines with J gene TRBJ1-2; D remains ambiguous. The CDR3 bases are TGTGCCAGCAGCCAAAGCGTCTATAACTATGGCTACACCTTC. This encodes CASSQSVYNYGYTF.